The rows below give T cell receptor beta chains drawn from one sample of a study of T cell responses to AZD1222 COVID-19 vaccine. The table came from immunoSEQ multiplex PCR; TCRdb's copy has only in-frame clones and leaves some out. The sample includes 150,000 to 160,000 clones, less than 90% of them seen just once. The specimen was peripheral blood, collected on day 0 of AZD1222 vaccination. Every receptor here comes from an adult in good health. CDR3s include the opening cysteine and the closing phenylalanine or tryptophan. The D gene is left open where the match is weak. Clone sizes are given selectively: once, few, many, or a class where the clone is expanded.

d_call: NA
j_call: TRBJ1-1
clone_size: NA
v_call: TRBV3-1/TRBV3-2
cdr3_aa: CASSRLLAGDTEAFF
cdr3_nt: TGTGCCAGCAGCCGTCTATTGGCAGGGGACACTGAAGCTTTCTTT

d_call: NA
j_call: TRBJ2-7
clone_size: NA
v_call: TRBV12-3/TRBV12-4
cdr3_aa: CASSSPRVHEQYF
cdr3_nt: TGTGCCAGCAGTTCCCCCCGGGTCCACGAGCAGTACTTC

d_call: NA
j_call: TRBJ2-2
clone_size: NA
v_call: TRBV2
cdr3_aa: CASRTGRVNGELFF
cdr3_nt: TGTGCCAGCAGGACTGGCAGGGTTAACGGGGAGCTGTTTTTT

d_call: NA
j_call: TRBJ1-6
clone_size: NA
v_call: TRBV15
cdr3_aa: CATSRDRGASYNSPLHF
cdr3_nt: TGTGCCACCAGCAGAGATCGCGGAGCCTCCTATAATTCACCCCTCCACTTT

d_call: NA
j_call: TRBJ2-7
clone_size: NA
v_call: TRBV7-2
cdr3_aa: CASSLATAVREQYF
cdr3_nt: TGTGCCAGCAGCTTAGCGACAGCAGTGAGGGAGCAGTACTTC

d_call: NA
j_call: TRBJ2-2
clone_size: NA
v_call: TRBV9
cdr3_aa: CASSDPQDYSNTGELFF
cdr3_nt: TGTGCCAGCAGTGACCCTCAGGACTACTCGAACACCGGGGAGCTGTTTTTT

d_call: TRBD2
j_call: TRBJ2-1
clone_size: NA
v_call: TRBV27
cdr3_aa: CASSPPGLAGASDNEQFF
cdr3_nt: TGTGCCAGCAGTCCCCCGGGACTAGCGGGGGCCTCAGACAATGAGCAGTTCTTC

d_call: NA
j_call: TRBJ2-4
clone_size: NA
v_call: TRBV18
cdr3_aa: CASCDGLAKNIQYF
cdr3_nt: TGTGCCAGCTGCGACGGGTTAGCCAAAAACATTCAGTACTTC

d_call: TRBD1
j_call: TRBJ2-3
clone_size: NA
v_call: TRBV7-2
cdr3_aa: CASSLAGQGATDTQYF
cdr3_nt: TGTGCCAGCAGCTTAGCGGGACAGGGGGCAACAGATACGCAGTATTTT

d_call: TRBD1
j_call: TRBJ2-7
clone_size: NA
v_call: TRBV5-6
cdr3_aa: CASSLGQAITYEQYF
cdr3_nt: TGTGCCAGCAGCCTCGGACAGGCGATAACTTACGAGCAGTACTTC

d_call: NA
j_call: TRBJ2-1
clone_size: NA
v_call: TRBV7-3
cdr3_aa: CASSSTRSSYNEQFF
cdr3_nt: TGTGCCAGCAGCTCGACTAGGAGCTCCTACAATGAGCAGTTCTTC

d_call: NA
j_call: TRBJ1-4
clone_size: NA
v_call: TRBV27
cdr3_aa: CASSPGGKLFF
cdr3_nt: TGTGCCAGCAGTCCGGGGGGAAAACTGTTTTTT

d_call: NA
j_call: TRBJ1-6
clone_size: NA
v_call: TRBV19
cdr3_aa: CASSIQTNSPLHF
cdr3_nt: TGTGCCAGTAGTATACAGACAAATTCACCCCTCCACTTT

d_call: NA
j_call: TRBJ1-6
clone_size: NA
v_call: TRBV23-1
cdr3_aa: CASQSGDNSPLHF
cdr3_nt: TGCGCCAGCCAGTCGGGGGATAATTCACCCCTCCACTTT

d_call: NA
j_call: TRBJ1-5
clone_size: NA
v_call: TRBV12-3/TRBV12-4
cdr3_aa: CASRIGDQPQHF
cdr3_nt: TGTGCCAGCAGGATTGGGGATCAGCCCCAGCATTTT

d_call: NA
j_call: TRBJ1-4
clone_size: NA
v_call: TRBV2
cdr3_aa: CASRDRRGEKLFF
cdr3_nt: TGTGCCAGCAGGGACCGAAGAGGAGAAAAACTGTTTTTT

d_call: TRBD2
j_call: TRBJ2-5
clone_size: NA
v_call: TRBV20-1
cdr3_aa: CSASRGVNQETQYF
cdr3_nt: TGCAGTGCTAGTCGGGGGGTAAACCAAGAGACCCAGTACTTC

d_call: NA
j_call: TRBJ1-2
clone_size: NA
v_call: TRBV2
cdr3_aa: CASSELTGPYGYTF
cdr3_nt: TGTGCCAGCAGTGAATTGACAGGTCCTTATGGCTACACCTTC

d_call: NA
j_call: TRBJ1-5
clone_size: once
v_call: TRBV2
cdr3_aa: CASRRGGNQPQHF
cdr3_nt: TGTGCCAGCAGGCGCGGAGGCAATCAGCCCCAGCATTTT

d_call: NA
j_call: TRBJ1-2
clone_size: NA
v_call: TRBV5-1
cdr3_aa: CASSIQLNYGYTF
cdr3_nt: TGCGCCAGCAGCATACAGCTAAACTATGGCTACACCTTC

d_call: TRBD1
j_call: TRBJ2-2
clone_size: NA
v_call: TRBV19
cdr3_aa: CASSGTDLNTGELFF
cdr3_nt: TGTGCCAGTAGTGGGACAGACTTAAACACCGGGGAGCTGTTTTTT

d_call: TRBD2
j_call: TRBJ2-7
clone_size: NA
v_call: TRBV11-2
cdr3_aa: CASTFSSGTSGIYEQYF
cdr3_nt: TGTGCCAGCACCTTCTCATCCGGGACTAGCGGGATATACGAGCAGTACTTC

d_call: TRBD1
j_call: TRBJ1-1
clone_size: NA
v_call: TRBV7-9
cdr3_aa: CASTSTGPLNTEAFF
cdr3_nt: TGTGCCAGCACCTCGACAGGGCCCTTGAACACTGAAGCTTTCTTT

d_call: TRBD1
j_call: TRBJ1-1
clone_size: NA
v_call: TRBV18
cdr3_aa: CASSPGTGRDTEAFF
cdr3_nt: TGTGCCAGCTCACCGGGGACAGGGCGTGACACTGAAGCTTTCTTT

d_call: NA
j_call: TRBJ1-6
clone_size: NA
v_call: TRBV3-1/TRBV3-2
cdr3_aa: CASSQTPTAHSPLHF
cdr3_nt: TGTGCCAGCAGCCAAACACCGACGGCGCATTCACCCCTCCACTTT

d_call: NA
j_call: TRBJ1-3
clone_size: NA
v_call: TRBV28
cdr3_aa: CASSSGGSTIYF
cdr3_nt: TGTGCCAGCAGTTCCGGGGGAAGCACCATATATTTT

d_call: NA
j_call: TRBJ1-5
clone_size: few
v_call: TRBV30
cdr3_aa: CAWSHGGQDQPQHF
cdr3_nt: TGTGCCTGGAGCCATGGGGGGCAGGATCAGCCCCAGCATTTT

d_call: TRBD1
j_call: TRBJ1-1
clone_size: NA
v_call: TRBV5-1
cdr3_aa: CASSFPGGNTEAFF
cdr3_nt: TGCGCCAGCAGCTTTCCAGGGGGGAACACTGAAGCTTTCTTT

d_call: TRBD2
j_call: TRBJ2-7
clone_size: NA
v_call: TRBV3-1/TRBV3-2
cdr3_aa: CASSQGGGPYEQYF
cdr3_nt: TGTGCCAGCAGCCAGGGCGGGGGGCCCTACGAGCAGTACTTC

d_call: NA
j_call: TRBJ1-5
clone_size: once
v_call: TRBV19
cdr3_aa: CASSGVTGNQPQHF
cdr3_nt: TGTGCCAGTAGTGGGGTGACGGGCAATCAGCCCCAGCATTTT

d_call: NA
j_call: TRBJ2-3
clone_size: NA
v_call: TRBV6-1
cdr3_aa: CASSELAGPDTQYF
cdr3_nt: TGTGCCAGCAGTGAATTGGCAGGGCCAGATACGCAGTATTTT

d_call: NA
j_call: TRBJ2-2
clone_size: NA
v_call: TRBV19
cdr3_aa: CASSHRVHTGELFF
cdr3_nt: TGTGCCAGTAGCCATAGGGTCCACACCGGGGAGCTGTTTTTT

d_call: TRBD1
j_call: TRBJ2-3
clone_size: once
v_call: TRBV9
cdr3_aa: CASSVETGFIDTQYF
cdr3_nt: TGTGCCAGCAGCGTCGAGACAGGGTTTATTGATACGCAGTATTTT

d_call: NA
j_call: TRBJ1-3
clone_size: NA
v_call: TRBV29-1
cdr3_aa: CSFRRSGNTIYF
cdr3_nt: TGCAGCTTCCGCCGCTCTGGAAACACCATATATTTT

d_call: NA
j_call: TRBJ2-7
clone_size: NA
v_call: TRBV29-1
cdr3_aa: CSARAGPTYEQYF
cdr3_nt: TGCAGCGCGAGGGCAGGGCCAACCTACGAGCAGTACTTC

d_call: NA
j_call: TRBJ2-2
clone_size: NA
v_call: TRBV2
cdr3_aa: CASRKTDTGELFF
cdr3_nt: TGTGCCAGCAGAAAGACAGACACCGGGGAGCTGTTTTTT

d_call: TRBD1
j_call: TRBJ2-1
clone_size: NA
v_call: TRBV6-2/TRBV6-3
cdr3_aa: CASSYSFGTGINNEQFF
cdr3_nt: TGTGCCAGCAGTTACTCGTTTGGGACAGGGATCAACAATGAGCAGTTCTTC

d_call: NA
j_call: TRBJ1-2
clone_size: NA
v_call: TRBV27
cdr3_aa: CASSLRGVNGYTF
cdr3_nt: TGTGCCAGCAGTTTGAGGGGCGTAAATGGCTACACCTTC

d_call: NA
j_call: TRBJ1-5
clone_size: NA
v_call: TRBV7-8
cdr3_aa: CASSLGGGRPQHF
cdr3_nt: TGTGCCAGCAGCTTGGGAGGGGGAAGGCCCCAGCATTTT

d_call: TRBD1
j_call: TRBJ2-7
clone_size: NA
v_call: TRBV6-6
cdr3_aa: CASSRPGQVSYEQYF
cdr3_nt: TGTGCCAGCAGCCGTCCGGGACAGGTATCCTACGAGCAGTACTTC

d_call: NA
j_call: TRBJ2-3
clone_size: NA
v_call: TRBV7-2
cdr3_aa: CASSLSWGTGNTQYF
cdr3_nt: TGTGCCAGCAGCTTATCTTGGGGGACCGGGAATACGCAGTATTTT

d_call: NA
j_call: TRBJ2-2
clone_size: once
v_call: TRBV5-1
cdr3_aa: CASSFQNTGELFF
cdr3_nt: TGCGCCAGCAGCTTTCAGAACACCGGGGAGCTGTTTTTT

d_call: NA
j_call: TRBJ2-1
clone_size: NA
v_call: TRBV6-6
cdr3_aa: CASSGARISEQFF
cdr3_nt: TGTGCCAGCAGTGGCGCTAGAATAAGTGAGCAGTTCTTC

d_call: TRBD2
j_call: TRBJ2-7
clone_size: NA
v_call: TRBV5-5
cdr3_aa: CASSPTSGSYEQYF
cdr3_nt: TGTGCCAGCAGCCCTACTAGCGGGTCCTACGAGCAGTACTTC

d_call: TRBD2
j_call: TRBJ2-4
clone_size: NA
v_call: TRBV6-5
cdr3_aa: CASSYSGALKNIQYF
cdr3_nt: TGTGCCAGCAGTTATAGCGGGGCTCTTAAAAACATTCAGTACTTC

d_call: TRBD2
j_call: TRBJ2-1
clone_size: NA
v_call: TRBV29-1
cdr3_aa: CSVVSWQGGNEQFF
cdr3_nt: TGCAGCGTTGTCAGTTGGCAGGGAGGGAATGAGCAGTTCTTC

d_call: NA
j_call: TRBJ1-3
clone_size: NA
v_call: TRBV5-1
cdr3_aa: CASSLQGVGNTIYF
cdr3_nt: TGCGCCAGCAGCTTACAGGGTGTCGGAAACACCATATATTTT

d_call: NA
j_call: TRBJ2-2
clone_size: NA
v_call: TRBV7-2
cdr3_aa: CASSLASLNTGELFF
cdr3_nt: TGTGCCAGCAGCTTAGCGTCACTGAACACCGGGGAGCTGTTTTTT

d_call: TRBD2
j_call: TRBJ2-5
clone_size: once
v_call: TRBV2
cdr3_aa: CASSGLAGGPETQYF
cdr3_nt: TGTGCCAGCAGTGGACTAGCGGGGGGGCCTGAGACCCAGTACTTC

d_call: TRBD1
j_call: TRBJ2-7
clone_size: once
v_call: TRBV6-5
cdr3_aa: CASSTDRAVHEQYF
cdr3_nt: TGTGCCAGCAGTACCGACAGGGCGGTCCACGAGCAGTACTTC

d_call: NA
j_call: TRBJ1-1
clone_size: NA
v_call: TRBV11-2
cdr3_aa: CASSLGVPMNTEAFF
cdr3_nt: TGTGCCAGCAGCTTAGGGGTCCCCATGAACACTGAAGCTTTCTTT

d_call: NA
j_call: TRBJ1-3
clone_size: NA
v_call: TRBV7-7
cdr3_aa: CASSFDSNSGNTIYF
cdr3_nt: TGTGCTAGCAGCTTCGACTCAAACTCTGGAAACACCATATATTTT

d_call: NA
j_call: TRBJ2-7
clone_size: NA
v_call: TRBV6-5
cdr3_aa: CASGAGLHTYEQYF
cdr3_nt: TGTGCCAGCGGGGCCGGCCTGCACACCTACGAGCAGTACTTC

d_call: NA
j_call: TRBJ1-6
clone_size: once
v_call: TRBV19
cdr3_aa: CASSSGDGIYNSPLHF
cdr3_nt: TGTGCCAGTAGTAGCGGGGACGGGATCTATAATTCACCCCTCCACTTT

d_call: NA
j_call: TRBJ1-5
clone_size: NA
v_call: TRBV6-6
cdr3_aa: CASSYGDQPQHF
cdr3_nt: TGTGCCAGCAGTTACGGGGATCAGCCCCAGCATTTT

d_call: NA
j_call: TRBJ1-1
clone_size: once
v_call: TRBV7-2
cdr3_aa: CASSYGGNTEAFF
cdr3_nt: TGTGCCAGCAGCTACGGTGGGAACACTGAAGCTTTCTTT

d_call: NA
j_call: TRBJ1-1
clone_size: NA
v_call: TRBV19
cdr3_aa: CASSIEFWGTEAFF
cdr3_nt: TGTGCCAGTAGTATAGAGTTCTGGGGCACTGAAGCTTTCTTT

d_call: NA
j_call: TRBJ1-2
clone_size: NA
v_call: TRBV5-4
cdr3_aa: CASSLSGYYGYTF
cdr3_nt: TGTGCCAGCAGCTTGTCAGGGTACTATGGCTACACCTTC